Sequencing of this T cell receptor beta chain was carried out in a study of identical twins. It was template switching that added a universal primer site, and there were unique molecular identifiers on the cDNA. A single record per CDR3 protein comes from TCRdb applying MiXCR to the 5' RACE reads. The sample consists of more than 600,000 distinct CDR3 sequences, about 18% of them appearing once. All donors were healthy, and all were Caucasian. Study-wide points: In cord blood, abundant beta clonotypes had fewer insertions; memory showed no trend.

Concerning this clonotype: Its antigen is unidentified.

Per the germline V gene, CDR1 is MNHNS and CDR2 is SASEGT. The CDR3 has 13 residues. Germline trimming cut 8 bases from V and 4 bases from J; bases unmatched to any gene: 6. These data also featured in a second study, about T cells expressing NK-cell markers. That paper adds: All TCR beta repertoires analysed originated from sorted CD3+CD56+NKG2C+, CD3+CD56+NKG2C- and CD3+CD56-NKG2C+ T cells.

Sequencing input: PBMCs. The chain uses TRBV6-1 and TRBJ2-7, with TRBD1 matching 9 bases. The receptor's source is a woman between 18 and 30 years old in good health. The CDR3 here is CASSRGTGYEQYF. The DNA of the CDR3 is TGTGCCAGCTCCAGGGGGACAGGGTACGAGCAGTACTTC.